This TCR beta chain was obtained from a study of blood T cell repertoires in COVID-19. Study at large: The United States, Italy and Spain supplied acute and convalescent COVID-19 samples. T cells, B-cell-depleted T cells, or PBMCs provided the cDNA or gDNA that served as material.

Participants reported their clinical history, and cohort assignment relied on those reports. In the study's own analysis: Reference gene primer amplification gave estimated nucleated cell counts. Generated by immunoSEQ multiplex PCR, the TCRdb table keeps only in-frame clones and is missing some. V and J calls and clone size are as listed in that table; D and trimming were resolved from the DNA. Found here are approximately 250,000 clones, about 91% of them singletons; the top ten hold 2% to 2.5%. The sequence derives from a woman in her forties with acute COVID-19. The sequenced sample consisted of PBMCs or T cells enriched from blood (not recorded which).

The CDR3 sequence is CSVAERDYGYTF. The CDR3, as DNA: TGCAGCGTCGCCGAGAGGGACTATGGCTACACCTTC. The chain has TRBV29-1 and TRBJ1-2; D unclear. The germline gives CDR1 SQVTM, CDR2 ANQGSEA. The germline V and J ends were trimmed by 6 bases and 3 bases, with 11 bases remaining between them. The CDR3 spans 12 residues.